Reported below is one T cell receptor beta chain. Its antigen specificity is not known. Base qualities are not recorded, but no much larger clone differs from it by a single base. These data are taken from a study of cytomegalovirus exposure and HLA in healthy donors (dated by TCRdb to the late 2010s). Regarding the study in general: A later analysis indicated that the 120 or so validation repertoires were generated on the platform also employed for the 700 or so repertoires of the first cohort. The study was designed to test whether signatures of past pathogen exposure could be identified by cataloging public T cell receptors. In addition to the first cohort of roughly 670 subjects, a separate validation cohort of around 110 different subjects was used. To predict cytomegalovirus infection status, the study combined high-throughput TCR immunosequencing, statistical association of individual TCRs with disease status, and machine learning. The research as a whole found: In a later analysis, TCRs clustered in the first cohort were found to also tend to co-occur in the 110 or so validation repertoires, with roughly 93% of cluster scores above 0. Cytomegalovirus status was reported to be diagnosed by the classifier with high specificity and sensitivity in both the original and validation cohorts. Most TCR sequences were seen in very few donors, while some public TCRs were found in many individuals. A total of 150 or so TCR beta chains were listed by the study as associated with cytomegalovirus. According to the authors, the approach could potentially be generalized to other disease states and immunological phenotypes. A later analysis lacked HLA typing for the validation cohort, so it scored co-occurrence in that cohort across all 120 or so repertoires. In vitro tests confirmed that a few of the cytomegalovirus-associated TCR beta chains recognize cytomegalovirus antigens.

Separate from the roughly 660-subject first cohort, the validation cohort of 120 subjects was the group to which the donors belonged. Preparation of the library involved the immunoSEQ multiplex PCR assay. Per the original workflow: A statistical classification framework was built to diagnose cytomegalovirus status from the catalog of TCR beta chain sequences. TCRdb limited this immuneACCESS table to in-frame rearrangements with V and J called. A share of clones is missing; checked studies link under half to unresolved V genes, and the rest is unexplained. V, J and clone size reflect that table, while D and trimming were determined from the DNA. In this sample the table shows 200,000 to 250,000 clones, around nine tenths of which occur a single time. 2% of the sample is held by the ten biggest clonotypes. V lost 4 bases and J lost 15 bases, and the count of bases not matched to a germline gene is 6. The CDR3 has 11 amino acids, counting the end cysteine and phenylalanine. Only the CDR3 part of the read is kept: 33 bases, read in frame from the first base. As encoded in the germline V gene, CDR1 is SGHVS while CDR2 is FNYEAQ.

This TCR derives from a young woman in good health and CMV-seropositive. The chain was built from TRBV7-6 and TRBJ2-1; a stretch of 7 junction bases matches TRBD1. Sequencing was carried out using PBMCs. The CDR3 region reads CASSYGTELFF. The DNA is TGTGCCAGCAGCTATGGGACAGAACTGTTCTTC. The variable domain in full, with residues beyond the CDR3 obtained from the reference TRBV7-6 and TRBJ2-1 genes, is GAGVSQSPRYKVTKRGQDVALRCDPISGHVSLYWYRQALGQGPEFLTYFNYEAQQDKSGLPNDRFSAERPEGSISTLTIQRTEQRDSAMYRCASSYGTELFFGPGTRLTVL.